This TCR beta chain was found in a study of shared clonotypes between healthy human individuals. Study-level background: Serving as donors were two women and three men, whose ages spanned 18 to 49. Study-level findings and limits: How much donors shared clonotypes was expected to be affected by sequencing depth.

With regard to this clone: What it binds is unknown.

The authors divided CD4+ cells into CD45RA+ naive and CD45RA-negative memory subsets. V was clipped by 4 bases and J by 2 bases; unmatched bases: 8. The CDR3 extends over 16 amino acids. CDR1 and CDR2 from the germline V gene are LNHDA and SQIVND (reference sequence). Each cell subset's genomic DNA was divided evenly among several immunoSEQ plates. Sequencing used immunoSEQ multiplex PCR; TCRdb keeps in-frame clones, though not all of them. This table holds some 2,500,000 clones, 85% to 95% found once. This TCR came from a man aged 18 to 30 in good health. Some clones in this sample may be carry-over from other donors' samples. The sample comprised naive CD4+ T cells from PBMCs. As to subset: CD45RA+ positively selected. The chain recombines TRBV19 with TRBJ2-3; 8 nucleotides agree with TRBD1. The CDR3: CASSRTYRGNTDTQYF. CDR3 nucleotides: TGTGCCAGTAGTAGAACTTACAGGGGGAACACAGATACGCAGTATTTT.